The entry below describes one T cell receptor beta chain. Treatment in this sample: 19 received Ad26.COV2.S at low or high dose, single or two shots; 5 received placebo; per-sample allocation not given. Samples were taken on day 63 after the first vaccine or placebo injection. Germline V gene data show CDR1 as ENHRY and CDR2 as SYGVKD. The length of the CDR3 is 12 residues. The ends were cut back, 2 bases at V and 4 bases at J, with 3 bases in the middle. This sample stems from a study of Ad26.COV2.S vaccination and SARS-CoV-2 variants. Using immunoSEQ multiplex PCR, the repertoire was profiled, and TCRdb retains in-frame clones only, with some absent. The table has roughly 300,000 clones, more than 85% seen once; the top ten hold just under 5%.

This sample comprised peripheral blood, obtained in a trial of Ad26.COV2.S vaccine versus placebo. The chain joins TRBV10-3 to TRBJ2-1; D is undetermined. The origin of this receptor is a person aged 18-65 years who received the Ad26.COV2.S COVID-19 vaccine or a placebo. The CDR3 spells CAISEPYNEQFF. CDR3 bases: TGTGCCATCAGTGAGCCATACAATGAGCAGTTCTTC.